The rows below give T cell receptor beta chains drawn from one sample of a study of shared clonotypes between healthy human individuals. Sequenced by immunoSEQ multiplex PCR; TCRdb stores in-frame clones only, minus some. There are over 1.4 million clones in the sample; roughly 96% occur only once, and 0.95% to 1.5% lies in the top ten. The sample consisted of naive CD4+ T cells sorted from blood. The receptor source for this set is a man aged 25-45 years in good health. Each CDR3 is given with its conserved first and last residue. Each record gives: clone size, V gene, D gene, J gene, CDR3 DNA, CDR3 protein. The D gene is left open where the match is weak. Where a row states a size, it is once, few, many or the class of an expanded clone; other rows omit it.

abundance: .
v_gene: TRBV14
d_gene: .
j_gene: TRBJ2-5
CDR3nt: TGTGCCAGCAGCCAAGACGACTTTCCGGGATTACGTGAGACCCAGTACTTC
CDR3aa: CASSQDDFPGLRETQYF

abundance: once
v_gene: TRBV7-9
d_gene: .
j_gene: TRBJ1-4
CDR3nt: TGTGCCAGCAGCCCGAACCCGGTAAAAACTAATGAAAAACTGTTTTTT
CDR3aa: CASSPNPVKTNEKLFF

abundance: .
v_gene: TRBV6-4
d_gene: .
j_gene: TRBJ2-7
CDR3nt: TGTGCCAGCAGCGGGTCGGGAACGGGGTCCTACGAGCAGTACTTC
CDR3aa: CASSGSGTGSYEQYF

abundance: .
v_gene: TRBV19
d_gene: TRBD2
j_gene: TRBJ2-1
CDR3nt: TGTGCCAGTAGTACAAGGCGAACTAGCGGTTTGTACAATGAGCAGTTCTTC
CDR3aa: CASSTRRTSGLYNEQFF

abundance: .
v_gene: TRBV7-6
d_gene: TRBD2
j_gene: TRBJ2-2
CDR3nt: TGTGCCAGCAGCTCTAGCGGCGGCACCGGGGAGCTGTTTTTT
CDR3aa: CASSSSGGTGELFF

abundance: .
v_gene: TRBV9
d_gene: TRBD2
j_gene: TRBJ2-1
CDR3nt: TGTGCCAGCAGCCCAGTGGGGCTAGCGGTAGACAATGAGCAGTTCTTC
CDR3aa: CASSPVGLAVDNEQFF

abundance: .
v_gene: TRBV10-3
d_gene: .
j_gene: TRBJ1-2
CDR3nt: TGTGCCATCAGTGAGTCAAGGGGTCCTGATGGCTACACCTTC
CDR3aa: CAISESRGPDGYTF

abundance: .
v_gene: TRBV9
d_gene: .
j_gene: TRBJ2-7
CDR3nt: TGTGCCAGCAGTTTACAGGGACACTCCTACGAGCAGTACTTC
CDR3aa: CASSLQGHSYEQYF

abundance: once
v_gene: TRBV5-1
d_gene: .
j_gene: TRBJ2-5
CDR3nt: TGCGCCAGCAGCCAGGGACGGGGACAAGAGACCCAGTACTTC
CDR3aa: CASSQGRGQETQYF

abundance: .
v_gene: TRBV18
d_gene: TRBD1
j_gene: TRBJ1-5
CDR3nt: TGTGCCAGCTCATCCAGACAGGGGGGCAATCAGCCCCAGCATTTT
CDR3aa: CASSSRQGGNQPQHF

abundance: .
v_gene: TRBV10-2
d_gene: .
j_gene: TRBJ2-7
CDR3nt: TGCGCCAGCAGTCGAAGCCCGAGCGAGCAGTACTTC
CDR3aa: CASSRSPSEQYF

abundance: .
v_gene: TRBV28
d_gene: TRBD2
j_gene: TRBJ2-7
CDR3nt: TGTGCCAGCAGTTCTGCCCGCCCCACTAGCGGGAGATCCTACGAGCAGTACTTC
CDR3aa: CASSSARPTSGRSYEQYF

abundance: .
v_gene: TRBV9
d_gene: TRBD1
j_gene: TRBJ2-5
CDR3nt: TGTGCCAGCAGCGTAGGGACAGGGGCGGGGAAGACCCAGTACTTC
CDR3aa: CASSVGTGAGKTQYF

abundance: .
v_gene: TRBV30
d_gene: TRBD1
j_gene: TRBJ1-3
CDR3nt: TGTGCCTGGAGTCCCACAGGGCCAGGGGGCTCTGGAAACACCATATATTTT
CDR3aa: CAWSPTGPGGSGNTIYF

abundance: .
v_gene: TRBV7-2
d_gene: .
j_gene: TRBJ2-2
CDR3nt: TGTGCCAGCAGCTTCGAGGTGGGGGGCACCACCGGGGAGCTGTTTTTT
CDR3aa: CASSFEVGGTTGELFF

abundance: .
v_gene: TRBV5-1
d_gene: .
j_gene: TRBJ1-3
CDR3nt: TGCGCCAGCAGCTTGTCCCAGGGGAGTGGAAACACCATATATTTT
CDR3aa: CASSLSQGSGNTIYF

abundance: once
v_gene: TRBV7-6
d_gene: TRBD2
j_gene: TRBJ2-1
CDR3nt: TGTGCCAGCAGCTTAGACCCTGCGCGGGAGCGGTCGAGTGAGCAGTTCTTC
CDR3aa: CASSLDPARERSSEQFF

abundance: .
v_gene: TRBV7-6
d_gene: TRBD2
j_gene: TRBJ2-7
CDR3nt: TGTGCCAGCAGCGGAGGAGGAGGTGGCGGGAGTCCCCACGAGCAGTACTTC
CDR3aa: CASSGGGGGGSPHEQYF

abundance: .
v_gene: TRBV18
d_gene: TRBD2
j_gene: TRBJ2-1
CDR3nt: TGTGCCAGCTCACCTCCGGGACTAGCGGGACCAAATGAGCAGTTCTTC
CDR3aa: CASSPPGLAGPNEQFF

abundance: .
v_gene: TRBV4-3
d_gene: .
j_gene: TRBJ2-3
CDR3nt: TGCGCCAGCAGCCAAGGGACGGGACTTCTCGAGGATACGCAGTATTTT
CDR3aa: CASSQGTGLLEDTQYF

abundance: .
v_gene: TRBV9
d_gene: TRBD2
j_gene: TRBJ2-2
CDR3nt: TGTGCCAGCAGCAGCACTAGCGGGAGTGGTACCGGGGAGCTGTTTTTT
CDR3aa: CASSSTSGSGTGELFF

abundance: .
v_gene: TRBV6-5
d_gene: .
j_gene: TRBJ2-5
CDR3nt: TGTGCCAGCAGTTATAGACAGAGCCTCCAAGAGACCCAGTACTTC
CDR3aa: CASSYRQSLQETQYF

abundance: .
v_gene: TRBV28
d_gene: TRBD1
j_gene: TRBJ2-1
CDR3nt: TGTGCCAGCAGTCCACACCTCGGTCCCGGGACAGGCCACAATGAGCAGTTCTTC
CDR3aa: CASSPHLGPGTGHNEQFF

abundance: .
v_gene: TRBV2
d_gene: .
j_gene: TRBJ2-1
CDR3nt: TGTGCCAGCGCCGCGTGGGACACCGACAATGAGCAGTTCTTC
CDR3aa: CASAAWDTDNEQFF

abundance: .
v_gene: TRBV19
d_gene: TRBD2
j_gene: TRBJ2-2
CDR3nt: TGTGCCAGTAGTATTCGTATCCCGGGAGGGGTCGGGAACACCGGGGAGCTGTTTTTT
CDR3aa: CASSIRIPGGVGNTGELFF

abundance: .
v_gene: TRBV27
d_gene: TRBD2
j_gene: TRBJ2-1
CDR3nt: TGTGCCAGCAGTTCTGAGGTAGCGGGAGACAATGAGCAGTTCTTC
CDR3aa: CASSSEVAGDNEQFF

abundance: .
v_gene: TRBV2
d_gene: TRBD2
j_gene: TRBJ2-1
CDR3nt: TGTGCCAGCGAACTAGCGGGAAGGGATGAGCAGTTCTTC
CDR3aa: CASELAGRDEQFF

abundance: .
v_gene: TRBV29-1
d_gene: .
j_gene: TRBJ1-2
CDR3nt: TGCAGCGTTGGGGGAGGTAACTATGGCTACACCTTC
CDR3aa: CSVGGGNYGYTF

abundance: .
v_gene: TRBV6-4
d_gene: TRBD2
j_gene: TRBJ2-6
CDR3nt: TGTGCCAGCAGTTGGGGGGGACCCGGCTCTGGGGCCAACGTCCTGACTTTC
CDR3aa: CASSWGGPGSGANVLTF

abundance: .
v_gene: TRBV27
d_gene: TRBD2
j_gene: TRBJ2-3
CDR3nt: TGTGCCAGCAGCATCCCCACTAGCGGGAGAGCAGATACGCAGTATTTT
CDR3aa: CASSIPTSGRADTQYF

abundance: .
v_gene: TRBV23-1
d_gene: .
j_gene: TRBJ2-2
CDR3nt: TGCGCCAGCACCCGAAATTGGGGGGCCGGCACCGGGGAGCTGTTTTTT
CDR3aa: CASTRNWGAGTGELFF

abundance: .
v_gene: TRBV18
d_gene: .
j_gene: TRBJ2-3
CDR3nt: TGTGCCAGCTCACCGGTCAGGCCCTCTTGGCCGAACACAGATACGCAGTATTTT
CDR3aa: CASSPVRPSWPNTDTQYF

abundance: .
v_gene: TRBV5-4
d_gene: .
j_gene: TRBJ2-7
CDR3nt: TGTGCCAGCAGCTTGACCCAGGGGTCACTAAACTCCTACGAGCAGTACTTC
CDR3aa: CASSLTQGSLNSYEQYF

abundance: .
v_gene: TRBV6-5
d_gene: .
j_gene: TRBJ1-4
CDR3nt: TGTGCCAGCAGTTACCAGGGTGGTGAAAAACTGTTTTTT
CDR3aa: CASSYQGGEKLFF

abundance: .
v_gene: TRBV25-1
d_gene: TRBD1
j_gene: TRBJ2-2
CDR3nt: TGTGCCAGCAGTAAGACAGGGCCCGGGGAGCTGTTTTTT
CDR3aa: CASSKTGPGELFF

abundance: .
v_gene: TRBV2
d_gene: TRBD1
j_gene: TRBJ1-4
CDR3nt: TGTGCCAGCAGTCCACAGGGGGTAACTAATGAAAAACTGTTTTTT
CDR3aa: CASSPQGVTNEKLFF

abundance: .
v_gene: TRBV7-9
d_gene: .
j_gene: TRBJ2-7
CDR3nt: TGTGCCAGCAGCTTACCGGCAGGACCCGCCTACGAGCAGTACTTC
CDR3aa: CASSLPAGPAYEQYF

abundance: once
v_gene: TRBV20-1
d_gene: .
j_gene: TRBJ1-1
CDR3nt: TGCAGTGTCTACGGAAACACTGAAGCTTTCTTT
CDR3aa: CSVYGNTEAFF

abundance: few
v_gene: TRBV29-1
d_gene: TRBD1
j_gene: TRBJ2-7
CDR3nt: TGCAGCGTGGGGACAGGGACCGAGCAGTACTTC
CDR3aa: CSVGTGTEQYF

abundance: .
v_gene: TRBV7-3
d_gene: .
j_gene: TRBJ2-7
CDR3nt: TGTGCCAGCAGCCCAACACCCCCCGGGGAGCAGTACTTC
CDR3aa: CASSPTPPGEQYF

abundance: once
v_gene: TRBV5-1
d_gene: .
j_gene: TRBJ1-3
CDR3nt: TGCGCCAGCAGCTTGTTCTCAGGCAGTGGAAACACCATATATTTT
CDR3aa: CASSLFSGSGNTIYF

abundance: once
v_gene: TRBV2
d_gene: TRBD2
j_gene: TRBJ2-3
CDR3nt: TGTGCCACTACCGGGGGGAGGACAGATACGCAGTATTTT
CDR3aa: CATTGGRTDTQYF

abundance: .
v_gene: TRBV5-6
d_gene: TRBD2
j_gene: TRBJ2-7
CDR3nt: TGTGCCAGCAGAAGACTAGCGGGATTCGACGAGCAGTACTTC
CDR3aa: CASRRLAGFDEQYF

abundance: .
v_gene: TRBV5-1
d_gene: TRBD2
j_gene: TRBJ2-5
CDR3nt: TGCGCCAGCAGCTCCGGACTAGCGGGGAAAGAGACCCAGTACTTC
CDR3aa: CASSSGLAGKETQYF

abundance: few
v_gene: TRBV7-2
d_gene: TRBD2
j_gene: TRBJ2-7
CDR3nt: TGTGCCAGCAGCTACTGGGCGAGCGGGAGCTCCTACGAGCAGTACTTC
CDR3aa: CASSYWASGSSYEQYF

abundance: .
v_gene: TRBV7-8
d_gene: TRBD2
j_gene: TRBJ2-7
CDR3nt: TGTGCCAGCAGCTTAGAGGGAGGGCAATCCTACGAGCAGTACTTC
CDR3aa: CASSLEGGQSYEQYF

abundance: .
v_gene: TRBV19
d_gene: TRBD1
j_gene: TRBJ2-7
CDR3nt: TGTGCCAGTTCTCCTGGGACAGCACTTTACGAGCAGTACTTC
CDR3aa: CASSPGTALYEQYF

abundance: .
v_gene: TRBV5-1
d_gene: .
j_gene: TRBJ2-7
CDR3nt: TGCGCCAGCAGCTTGGGGGTGTCCCCCCTCTCCTACGAGCAGTACTTC
CDR3aa: CASSLGVSPLSYEQYF

abundance: .
v_gene: TRBV27
d_gene: TRBD2
j_gene: TRBJ2-7
CDR3nt: TGTGCCAGCAGGCGTGCGGGAGGGTTGTACGAGCAGTACTTC
CDR3aa: CASRRAGGLYEQYF

abundance: .
v_gene: TRBV5-1
d_gene: TRBD2
j_gene: TRBJ2-1
CDR3nt: TGCGCCAGCAGCTCCGGGCTAGCGGAAAGCAATGAGCAGTTCTTC
CDR3aa: CASSSGLAESNEQFF

abundance: .
v_gene: TRBV5-6
d_gene: .
j_gene: TRBJ2-1
CDR3nt: TGTGCCAGCAGCTTCCCAGGGAGAAACAATGAGCAGTTCTTC
CDR3aa: CASSFPGRNNEQFF

abundance: .
v_gene: TRBV10-2
d_gene: TRBD1
j_gene: TRBJ1-5
CDR3nt: TGCGCCAGCAGCCCCGGGACAGAGACTTCCTATAGCAATCAGCCCCAGCATTTT
CDR3aa: CASSPGTETSYSNQPQHF

abundance: .
v_gene: TRBV5-1
d_gene: .
j_gene: TRBJ1-4
CDR3nt: TGCGCCAGCAGCAAAGACGGGGGCACTAATGAAAAACTGTTTTTT
CDR3aa: CASSKDGGTNEKLFF

abundance: once
v_gene: TRBV13
d_gene: .
j_gene: TRBJ2-3
CDR3nt: TGTGCCAGCAGCTTAGTGGATACGCAGTATTTT
CDR3aa: CASSLVDTQYF

abundance: .
v_gene: TRBV18
d_gene: .
j_gene: TRBJ2-7
CDR3nt: TGTGCCAGCTCACCCGCCATAAGATTACAGGGTGGAGGCAAACCATGGGCCTTC
CDR3aa: CASSPAIRLQGGGKPWAF

abundance: .
v_gene: TRBV19
d_gene: TRBD2
j_gene: TRBJ2-7
CDR3nt: TGTGCCAGTAGTATAGGGACTAGCGGATTCTACGAGCAGTACTTC
CDR3aa: CASSIGTSGFYEQYF

abundance: once
v_gene: TRBV5-1
d_gene: .
j_gene: TRBJ1-2
CDR3nt: TGCGCCAGCAGCTTGGATCCGGGACAAGATGGCTACACCTTC
CDR3aa: CASSLDPGQDGYTF

abundance: .
v_gene: TRBV2
d_gene: TRBD2
j_gene: TRBJ2-2
CDR3nt: TGTGCCAGCACCGCACTAGCGGGAGCTGGCGGGGAGCTGTTTTTT
CDR3aa: CASTALAGAGGELFF

abundance: .
v_gene: TRBV7-8
d_gene: TRBD1
j_gene: TRBJ2-7
CDR3nt: TGTGCCAGCAGCTTAGTTTTTTGGGACAGGGGAGGCGAGCAGTACTTC
CDR3aa: CASSLVFWDRGGEQYF

abundance: .
v_gene: TRBV7-2
d_gene: .
j_gene: TRBJ2-7
CDR3nt: TGTGCCAGCAGCCGCAACAGGGACGAGCAGTACTTC
CDR3aa: CASSRNRDEQYF